This T cell receptor (beta chain) was recovered during a study of T cells after somatic rescue of genetic block. TCRdb's copy holds only in-frame clones and misses some; the assay was immunoSEQ multiplex PCR. The sample has some 15,000 clones, 60% to 80% seen once; the top ten hold 13% to 15%. Germline V CDR1 and CDR2: SGHRS, YFSETQ. J gave up 1 base and V 1 base, and 6 bases lay outside the gene matches. The CDR3 runs to 16 residues. J is TRBJ2-3 and V is TRBV5-1; TRBD2 agrees at 7 bases. Specimen: peripheral blood mononuclear cells (PBMCs). The sequence was collected from a boy aged 5 to 17. This chain's CDR3 is CASSLWTRFGTDTQYF. The CDR3 bases are TGCGCCAGCAGCTTGTGGACTAGGTTTGGCACAGATACGCAGTATTTT.